These T cell receptor beta chains were read from a single sample in a study of blood T cell repertoires in COVID-19. Only in-frame clones appear in the TCRdb table, and some are missing; sequencing was by immunoSEQ multiplex PCR. The data show fewer than 70,000 clones, roughly 83% seen once. Sequenced: peripheral blood. The origin of the receptors is a man aged 50-59 years with active COVID-19. CDR3s include the opening cysteine and the closing phenylalanine or tryptophan. Each record gives: V gene, D gene, clone size, J gene, CDR3 DNA, CDR3 protein. The D gene is left open where the match is weak. Rows may omit the clone size; those that give it use once, few, many or a size class.

v_call: TRBV19; d_call: TRBD1; clone_size: -; j_call: TRBJ1-2; cdr3_nt: TGTGCCAGTAGTATGGGGACAGGGACTTATGGCTACACCTTC; cdr3_aa: CASSMGTGTYGYTF
v_call: TRBV28; d_call: -; clone_size: -; j_call: TRBJ2-7; cdr3_nt: TGTGCCAGCACCCCCGGCGGGGCACTCTACGAGCAGTACTTC; cdr3_aa: CASTPGGALYEQYF
v_call: TRBV18; d_call: -; clone_size: -; j_call: TRBJ2-7; cdr3_nt: TGTGCCAGCTCACCAGTAGTCTCCTACGAGCAGTACTTC; cdr3_aa: CASSPVVSYEQYF
v_call: TRBV1; d_call: -; clone_size: -; j_call: TRBJ1-6; cdr3_nt: TGCACCAGCAGCCAAGACGGGGGAGACGGTTACAATTCACCCCTCCACTTT; cdr3_aa: CTSSQDGGDGYNSPLHF
v_call: TRBV29-1; d_call: -; clone_size: -; j_call: TRBJ2-1; cdr3_nt: TGCAGCATGGGGGGGGCCGGTGAGCAGTTCTTC; cdr3_aa: CSMGGAGEQFF
v_call: TRBV5-1; d_call: -; clone_size: -; j_call: TRBJ2-1; cdr3_nt: TGCGCCAGCAGCCTCAATCGGGGGTACAATGAGCAGTTCTTC; cdr3_aa: CASSLNRGYNEQFF
v_call: TRBV27; d_call: TRBD1; clone_size: -; j_call: TRBJ2-3; cdr3_nt: TGTGCCAGCAGTACTATCGGATGGGACAGGGGTACAGATACGCAGTATTTT; cdr3_aa: CASSTIGWDRGTDTQYF
v_call: TRBV6-6; d_call: TRBD1; clone_size: -; j_call: TRBJ2-5; cdr3_nt: TGTGCCAGCAGCCCGGACAGGCCCGGAGAGACCCAGTACTTC; cdr3_aa: CASSPDRPGETQYF
v_call: TRBV5-1; d_call: -; clone_size: -; j_call: TRBJ2-2; cdr3_nt: TGCGCCAGCAGCTTCCTCCAGAACGGGGAGTTGTTTTTT; cdr3_aa: CASSFLQNGELFF
v_call: TRBV6-5; d_call: TRBD2; clone_size: -; j_call: TRBJ2-7; cdr3_nt: TGTGCCAGCAGTAGGTCACGCGGGAGCTCCTACGAGCAGTACTTC; cdr3_aa: CASSRSRGSSYEQYF
v_call: TRBV29-1; d_call: -; clone_size: -; j_call: TRBJ1-1; cdr3_nt: TGCAGCGCCCGAGAGGGGAACACTGAAGCTTTCTTT; cdr3_aa: CSAREGNTEAFF
v_call: TRBV7-6; d_call: TRBD2; clone_size: -; j_call: TRBJ2-1; cdr3_nt: TGTGCCAGCGGACTCCTACCAGCGGGAGAGGTGTTGAATGAGCAGTTCTTC; cdr3_aa: CASGLLPAGEVLNEQFF
v_call: TRBV12-5; d_call: -; clone_size: -; j_call: TRBJ2-1; cdr3_nt: TGTGCTAGTGTTGACAGTTCGACTTACAATGAGCAGTTCTTC; cdr3_aa: CASVDSSTYNEQFF
v_call: TRBV19; d_call: TRBD1; clone_size: -; j_call: TRBJ1-4; cdr3_nt: TGTGCCAGTAGTCCTAGCCCGACAGGGGTTTTTGAAAAACTGTTTTTT; cdr3_aa: CASSPSPTGVFEKLFF
v_call: TRBV29-1; d_call: TRBD2; clone_size: -; j_call: TRBJ2-6; cdr3_nt: TGCAGCGCAATCCCTAGCGGCCTCTCTGGGGCCAACGTCCTGACTTTC; cdr3_aa: CSAIPSGLSGANVLTF
v_call: TRBV29-1; d_call: TRBD1; clone_size: -; j_call: TRBJ2-3; cdr3_nt: TGCAGCGTCGACAGGGGGCTCACAGATACGCAGTATTTT; cdr3_aa: CSVDRGLTDTQYF
v_call: TRBV5-1; d_call: -; clone_size: -; j_call: TRBJ2-3; cdr3_nt: TGCGCCAGCAAGGGGCCCCTCGGGTTGACAGATACGCAGTATTTT; cdr3_aa: CASKGPLGLTDTQYF
v_call: TRBV9; d_call: TRBD1; clone_size: -; j_call: TRBJ2-3; cdr3_nt: TGTGCCAGCAGCGGCGACACAGGGGGCAGGACAGATACGCAGTATTTT; cdr3_aa: CASSGDTGGRTDTQYF
v_call: TRBV24-1; d_call: TRBD2; clone_size: -; j_call: TRBJ2-1; cdr3_nt: TGTGCCACCAGTGATTCTCGGGGGGGACTAGCGGGGACCTACAATGAGCAGTTCTTC; cdr3_aa: CATSDSRGGLAGTYNEQFF
v_call: TRBV4-1; d_call: -; clone_size: -; j_call: TRBJ1-6; cdr3_nt: TGCGCCAGCAGCCTCGCTGGGGAGGGTTCACCCCTCCACTTT; cdr3_aa: CASSLAGEGSPLHF
v_call: TRBV27; d_call: TRBD1; clone_size: -; j_call: TRBJ1-4; cdr3_nt: TGTGCCAGCAGATTGGGACAGGGCCTAAGGCATGAAAAACTGTTTTTT; cdr3_aa: CASRLGQGLRHEKLFF
v_call: TRBV11-3; d_call: -; clone_size: -; j_call: TRBJ2-7; cdr3_nt: TGTGCCAGCAGCTTAGGGTGCGCCCACCGTAAGCAGTACTTC; cdr3_aa: CASSLGCAHRKQYF
v_call: TRBV11-2; d_call: TRBD2; clone_size: once; j_call: TRBJ2-1; cdr3_nt: TGTGCCAGCAGCCGATCTCTAGCGGTAAATGAGCAGTTCTTC; cdr3_aa: CASSRSLAVNEQFF
v_call: TRBV30; d_call: -; clone_size: -; j_call: TRBJ1-3; cdr3_nt: TGTGCCTGGAACGTAGCCTCTGGAAACACCATATATTTT; cdr3_aa: CAWNVASGNTIYF
v_call: TRBV30; d_call: -; clone_size: -; j_call: TRBJ1-3; cdr3_nt: TGTGCCTGGAGTTACGGACTTTTGACCACCATATATTTT; cdr3_aa: CAWSYGLLTTIYF
v_call: TRBV7-2; d_call: TRBD1; clone_size: -; j_call: TRBJ1-3; cdr3_nt: TGTGCCAGCAGTGCAGGGGGCAGTGGAAACACCATATATTTT; cdr3_aa: CASSAGGSGNTIYF
v_call: TRBV6-5; d_call: -; clone_size: -; j_call: TRBJ1-5; cdr3_nt: TGTGCCAGCAGACTGGGACTTAATAGCAATCAGCCCCAGCATTTT; cdr3_aa: CASRLGLNSNQPQHF
v_call: TRBV3-1/TRBV3-2; d_call: -; clone_size: -; j_call: TRBJ1-2; cdr3_nt: TGTGCCAGCAGCCAGGGGGCGTATGGCTACACCTTC; cdr3_aa: CASSQGAYGYTF